The rows below give T cell receptor beta chains drawn from one sample of a study of shared clonotypes between healthy human individuals. Clones were sequenced by immunoSEQ multiplex PCR, and TCRdb holds only the in-frame ones, with some missing. Of over 2 million clones in the sample, 90% to 95% were seen once. The sequencing input was naive CD4+ T cells sorted from blood. The source is a young man in good health. Both conserved end residues are part of each CDR3. The D gene is left open where the match is weak. Size is stated for part of the rows, as once, few or many counts, or as a class when the clone is expanded.

v_call	d_call	j_call	clone_size	cdr3_aa	cdr3_nt
TRBV28	.	TRBJ2-7	.	CASSLAGNHEQYF	TGTGCCAGCAGTTTAGCGGGTAACCACGAGCAGTACTTC
TRBV5-1	.	TRBJ1-2	.	CASSPEDRLSYGYTF	TGCGCCAGCAGTCCAGAAGACAGACTCTCATATGGCTACACCTTC
TRBV29-1	.	TRBJ1-1	once	CSVELQGRWTEAFF	TGCAGCGTTGAGTTGCAGGGGCGCTGGACTGAAGCTTTCTTT
TRBV9	.	TRBJ2-7	.	CASSAQQGSGEQYF	TGTGCCAGCAGCGCTCAACAGGGATCGGGCGAGCAGTACTTC
TRBV9	.	TRBJ2-3	.	CASSVWGPGSDTQYF	TGTGCCAGCAGCGTTTGGGGACCGGGAAGCGATACGCAGTATTTT
TRBV10-1	TRBD1	TRBJ2-4	.	CASSSSGQGKNIQYF	TGCGCCAGCAGCTCGTCTGGACAGGGGAAAAACATTCAGTACTTC
TRBV10-3	.	TRBJ2-2	.	CATTGDPASTGELFF	TGTGCCACCACGGGAGATCCCGCGAGCACCGGGGAGCTGTTTTTT
TRBV6-5	.	TRBJ2-3	.	CASTPGTSTDTQYF	TGTGCCAGCACCCCAGGGACTTCCACAGATACGCAGTATTTT
TRBV7-9	.	TRBJ2-2	.	CASRPQNGPGELFF	TGTGCCAGCCGTCCCCAAAACGGGCCCGGGGAGCTGTTTTTT
TRBV6-5	.	TRBJ1-1	.	CASSPGVWTEAFF	TGTGCCAGCAGCCCAGGGGTTTGGACTGAAGCTTTCTTT
TRBV30	TRBD1	TRBJ1-1	.	CAWSVTGMNTEAFF	TGTGCCTGGAGTGTGACAGGGATGAACACTGAAGCTTTCTTT
TRBV18	TRBD1	TRBJ2-6	.	CASSLRADRGNSGANVLTF	TGTGCCAGCTCACTCCGAGCTGACAGGGGCAACTCTGGGGCCAACGTCCTGACTTTC
TRBV18	TRBD2	TRBJ2-1	.	CASSPPLAGGPSNEQFF	TGTGCCAGCTCACCACCCCTAGCGGGAGGGCCGAGTAATGAGCAGTTCTTC
TRBV6-5	.	TRBJ1-4	.	CASSYAPINEKLFF	TGTGCCAGCAGTTACGCACCGATTAATGAAAAACTGTTTTTT
TRBV6-1	.	TRBJ2-7	.	CASSEGEQVSEQYF	TGTGCCAGCAGTGAAGGGGAGCAAGTGAGCGAGCAGTACTTC
TRBV9	.	TRBJ2-7	.	CASSASEFAYEQYF	TGTGCCAGCAGCGCCTCGGAGTTCGCCTACGAGCAGTACTTC
TRBV7-8	TRBD2	TRBJ2-7	.	CASSNLAGGLDEQYF	TGTGCCAGCAGCAACTTAGCGGGAGGGCTAGACGAGCAGTACTTC
TRBV5-1	.	TRBJ2-1	.	CASSSGPISSYNEQFF	TGCGCCAGCAGCAGCGGACCGATAAGCTCCTACAATGAGCAGTTCTTC
TRBV5-4	TRBD2	TRBJ2-5	once	CASSNGGLAGSTGGQTQYF	TGTGCCAGCAGCAACGGTGGACTAGCGGGTTCAACCGGCGGGCAGACCCAGTACTTC
TRBV30	.	TRBJ1-5	.	CAWSVGRVREVILQHF	TGTGCCTGGAGTGTCGGGCGCGTTAGGGAGGTGATCCTCCAGCATTTT
TRBV5-1	.	TRBJ1-2	.	CASSLGGEYGYTF	TGCGCCAGCAGCTTGGGAGGGGAGTATGGCTACACCTTC
TRBV18	.	TRBJ2-7	.	CASSPPGQDEQYF	TGTGCCAGCTCACCACCCGGCCAGGACGAGCAGTACTTC
TRBV2	TRBD2	TRBJ2-1	.	CASSENSGGNNEQFF	TGTGCCAGCAGTGAGAATAGCGGGGGAAACAATGAGCAGTTCTTC
TRBV21-1	.	TRBJ2-7	.	CASSKGHQHEQYF	TGTGCCAGCAGCAAAGGGCACCAGCACGAGCAGTACTTC
TRBV5-1	TRBD1	TRBJ2-7	.	CASSPEQGAYEQYF	TGCGCCAGCAGCCCGGAACAGGGGGCCTACGAGCAGTACTTC
TRBV2	TRBD1	TRBJ1-2	.	CASSGETGAGYGYTF	TGTGCCAGCAGTGGAGAGACAGGGGCCGGGTATGGCTACACCTTC
TRBV18	.	TRBJ1-4	.	CASSLNEKLFF	TGTGCCAGCTCCCTAAACGAAAAACTGTTTTTT
TRBV5-1	.	TRBJ1-5	.	CASSSGKQPQHF	TGCGCCAGCAGCTCTGGGAAGCAGCCCCAGCATTTT
TRBV11-2	TRBD1	TRBJ2-7	.	CASSPGQTYEQYF	TGTGCCAGCAGCCCGGGACAGACCTACGAGCAGTACTTC
TRBV27	.	TRBJ2-7	.	CASSKRPNYEQYF	TGTGCCAGCAGTAAGCGCCCAAACTACGAGCAGTACTTC
TRBV13	.	TRBJ2-7	.	CASSLGLARWGHEQYF	TGTGCCAGCAGCTTAGGGCTAGCGAGGTGGGGCCACGAGCAGTACTTC
TRBV6-5	TRBD1	TRBJ2-1	.	CASSRDRGPNEQFF	TGTGCCAGCAGCCGGGACAGGGGGCCGAATGAGCAGTTCTTC
TRBV12-5	.	TRBJ2-5	.	CASGWQDSETQYF	TGTGCTAGTGGGTGGCAGGACAGCGAGACCCAGTACTTC
TRBV28	.	TRBJ1-2	once	CASSGTGPYGYTF	TGTGCCAGCAGTGGAACAGGGCCCTATGGCTACACCTTC
TRBV5-1	.	TRBJ2-3	.	CASSEPGRSDTQYF	TGCGCCAGCAGCGAACCGGGAAGGTCAGATACGCAGTATTTT
TRBV6-5	.	TRBJ2-1	.	CASSYGDYNEQFF	TGTGCCAGCAGTTACGGGGACTACAATGAGCAGTTCTTC
TRBV5-6	.	TRBJ1-5	.	CASSLGQNQPQHF	TGTGCCAGCAGCCTGGGACAAAATCAGCCCCAGCATTTT
TRBV7-9	.	TRBJ1-6	.	CASSSTGYGSPLHF	TGTGCCAGCAGCTCTACAGGGTACGGTTCACCCCTCCACTTT
TRBV6-1	.	TRBJ2-7	.	CASSARQPPYEQYF	TGTGCCAGCAGTGCCCGACAGCCGCCCTACGAGCAGTACTTC
TRBV6-5	.	TRBJ1-6	.	CASSYRTGLNSPLHF	TGTGCCAGCAGTTACCGAACAGGCCTTAATTCACCCCTCCACTTT
TRBV18	.	TRBJ1-2	.	CASSHSRDGYTF	TGTGCCAGCTCACATTCCAGGGATGGCTACACCTTC
TRBV9	TRBD2	TRBJ2-1	.	CASSPTLADYNEQFF	TGTGCCAGCAGCCCAACACTAGCGGATTACAATGAGCAGTTCTTC
TRBV10-2	.	TRBJ2-1	.	CASSTPGSRPGYNEQFF	TGCGCCAGCTCGACCCCAGGGTCTAGGCCAGGGTACAATGAGCAGTTCTTC
TRBV5-5	.	TRBJ2-2	.	CASSLQGNTGELFF	TGTGCCAGCAGCCTACAGGGGAACACCGGGGAGCTGTTTTTT
TRBV6-5	.	TRBJ2-5	.	CASGSGETQYF	TGTGCCAGCGGTAGCGGAGAGACCCAGTACTTC
TRBV11-2	.	TRBJ1-2	.	CASSPPVSGYGYTF	TGTGCCAGCAGCCCCCCCGTTTCGGGCTATGGCTACACCTTC
TRBV10-2	.	TRBJ1-1	.	CASRPTVNTEAFF	TGCGCCAGCAGACCAACAGTGAACACTGAAGCTTTCTTT
TRBV5-1	.	TRBJ1-1	.	CASSLGGNKNTEAFF	TGCGCCAGCAGCTTGGGGGGGAACAAAAACACTGAAGCTTTCTTT
TRBV27	.	TRBJ1-2	.	CASSLTPGPSYGYTF	TGTGCCAGCAGTCTGACCCCGGGACCGAGCTATGGCTACACCTTC
TRBV28	TRBD2	TRBJ2-5	.	CASSSGGAGQETQYF	TGTGCCAGCAGTTCTGGGGGAGCGGGGCAAGAGACCCAGTACTTC
TRBV19	.	TRBJ1-5	.	CASSILTGNVQPQHF	TGTGCCAGTAGTATTCTGACGGGGAACGTCCAGCCCCAGCATTTT
TRBV18	TRBD2	TRBJ2-5	.	CASSPPGLQETQYF	TGTGCCAGCTCACCGCCGGGACTACAAGAGACCCAGTACTTC
TRBV9	.	TRBJ2-2	.	CASSRGSTNTGELFF	TGTGCCAGCAGCCGGGGCTCGACGAACACCGGGGAGCTGTTTTTT
TRBV19	TRBD2	TRBJ2-3	.	CASSQTSGSADTQYF	TGTGCCAGTAGCCAGACTAGCGGGAGTGCAGATACGCAGTATTTT
TRBV5-1	.	TRBJ1-6	.	CASSLLPRGNSPLHF	TGCGCCAGCAGCTTGCTGCCTCGGGGAAATTCACCCCTCCACTTT
TRBV27	TRBD1	TRBJ1-2	.	CASGRGQASDGYTF	TGTGCTAGCGGGCGGGGACAGGCTAGCGATGGCTACACCTTC
TRBV6-1	.	TRBJ1-1	.	CASLTDRNTEAFF	TGTGCCAGCCTCACCGACCGCAACACTGAAGCTTTCTTT
TRBV6-5	TRBD1	TRBJ1-6	.	CASSLTGVNSPLHF	TGTGCCAGCAGCTTGACAGGGGTAAATTCACCCCTCCACTTT
TRBV6-5	.	TRBJ2-7	.	CASSYSGSRRLEQYF	TGTGCCAGCAGTTACTCAGGTTCTAGGCGTCTCGAGCAGTACTTC